This T cell receptor beta chain was sequenced for a study of T-cell memory formation after mild COVID-19. Broader study findings: There were some responding clones in pre-infection memory, which suggested that cross-reactive memory had joined.

Trimming removed 2 bases from V and 5 bases from J; junction bases left unmatched: 17. Germline V gene data show CDR1 as SGHAT and CDR2 as FQNNGV. The CDR3 covers 19 residues. A 5'RACE reaction primed in the constant segment made cDNA libraries of TCR alpha and TCR beta, and these carried sample barcodes and UMIs. Using its own MiXCR run on the 5' RACE reads, TCRdb lists one record per CDR3 protein. The profile covers 30,000 to 35,000 distinct CDR3 sequences, with approximately 8.3% appearing a single time and 25% to 30% taken by the ten largest. Many counts were recorded for this clonotype. Its matching antigen is unknown.

V usage is TRBV11-2 and J usage is TRBJ2-2; 7 bases agree with TRBD2. The sequence came from a man aged 18 to 30 who had mild COVID-19 (a few samples of this study predate the infection). Cell type and time point are not known. Material: PBMCs or a T cell subset sorted from them (not recorded which). CDR3 nucleotide sequence: TGTGCCAGCAGCTTATACTTAGATAACCATCTAGCGGATACCGGGGAGCTGTTTTTT. Encoded protein: CASSLYLDNHLADTGELFF.